This T cell receptor beta chain was captured by sequencing in a study of control samples from healthy donors and cancer patients. The CDR3 extends over 16 amino acids. Germline-derived CDR1 and CDR2 are SGHNT and YYREEE (reference sequence). The V segment lost 4 bases and the J segment 2 bases; nucleotides outside the gene matches: 11. Data came from immunoSEQ multiplex PCR; TCRdb stores just in-frame clones and leaves some out. There are roughly 86,000 clones in the sample; 90% occur only once, and over 3% lies in the top ten. Sequenced input: blood. The TCR comes from a woman younger than 35 in good health. The genes are TRBV5-4 and TRBJ2-7, with 8 bases identical to TRBD2. DNA for the CDR3: TGTGCCAGCAGCGAGCGGCGGGGGGCAAACCCCTACGAGCAGTACTTC. This gives the protein CASSERRGANPYEQYF.